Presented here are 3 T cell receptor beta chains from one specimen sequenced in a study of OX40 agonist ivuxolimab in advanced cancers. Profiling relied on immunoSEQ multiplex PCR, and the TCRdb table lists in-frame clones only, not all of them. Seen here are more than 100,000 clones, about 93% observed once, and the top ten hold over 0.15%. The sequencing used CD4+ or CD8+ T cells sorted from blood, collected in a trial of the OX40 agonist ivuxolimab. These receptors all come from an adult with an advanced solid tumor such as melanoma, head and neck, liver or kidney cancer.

CDR3: CAIKGDSNEQFF. For the CDR3, the DNA is TGTGCCATCAAGGGGGACAGCAATGAGCAGTTCTTC. The chain joins TRBV19 to TRBJ2-1; TRBD1 aligns across 7 bases. With 10 bases clipped from V and 6 bases from J, the junction kept 6 bases outside the gene matches. Germline V lookup: CDR1 LNHDA, CDR2 SQIVND (reference sequence). The CDR3 contains 12 residues.

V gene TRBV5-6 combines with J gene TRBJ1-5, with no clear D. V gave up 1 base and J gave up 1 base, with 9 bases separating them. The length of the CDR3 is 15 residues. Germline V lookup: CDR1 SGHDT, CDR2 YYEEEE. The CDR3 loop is CASSLLGVSNQPQHF. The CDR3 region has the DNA TGTGCCAGCAGCTTGTTGGGTGTCAGCAATCAGCCCCAGCATTTT. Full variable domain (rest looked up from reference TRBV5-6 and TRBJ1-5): DAGVTQSPTHLIKTRGQQVTLRCSPKSGHDTVSWYQQALGQGPQFIFQYYEEEERQRGNFPDRFSGHQFPNYSSELNVNALLLGDSALYLCASSLLGVSNQPQHFGDGTRLSIL.

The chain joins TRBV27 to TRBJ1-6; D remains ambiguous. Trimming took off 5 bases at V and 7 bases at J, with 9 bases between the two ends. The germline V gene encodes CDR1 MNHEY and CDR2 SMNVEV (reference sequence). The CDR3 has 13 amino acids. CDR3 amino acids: CASSRLTNSPLHF. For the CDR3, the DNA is TGTGCCAGCAGTAGGCTGACCAATTCACCCCTCCACTTT.